This T cell receptor beta chain was captured by sequencing in a study of blood T cells in healthy people across ages. Germline CDR1 is SGHRS and CDR2 is YFSETQ. J was trimmed by 5 bases and V by 4 bases; bases with no gene match: 14. CDR3 length: 16 amino acids. A second roughly 6 to 12 cycle PCR used barcoded and J-beta primers. Each CDR3 protein is one row after TCRdb ran MiXCR on the 5' RACE reads. Altogether roughly 410,000 distinct CDR3 sequences are present, roughly half being singletons, with the ten largest covering 45% to 55%. Sample: blood. The sequence came from a man in his 60s in good health. This chain joins TRBV5-1 and TRBJ2-5; 7 nucleotides agree with TRBD1. CDR3 sequence (DNA): TGCGCCAGCAGCATGACAGGGCCCCCGGTTCTGGAGACCCAGTACTTC. Its protein product is CASSMTGPPVLETQYF. Complete variable domain (other parts from reference TRBV5-1 and TRBJ2-5): KAGVTQTPRYLIKTRGQQVTLSCSPISGHRSVSWYQQTPGQGLQFLFEYFSETQRNKGNFPGRFSGRQFSNSRSEMNVSTLELGDSALYLCASSMTGPPVLETQYFGPGTRLLVL.